These T cell receptor beta chains were read from a single sample in a study of blood T cell repertoires in COVID-19. Profiled with immunoSEQ multiplex PCR; TCRdb holds only in-frame clones, not every one. The sample records just under 350,000 clones, approximately 91% being singletons. Sequenced: peripheral blood. These receptor sequences come from a woman in her seventies with COVID-19, enrolled during active disease. CDR3s include the opening cysteine and the closing phenylalanine or tryptophan. D genes are given only for firm matches. Size is omitted from some rows. Given values are once, few, many or a class for expanded clones.

TRBJ1-2	NA	13	TRBV10-1	NA	TGCGCCAGCAGTGAGGGCGGTAACTATGGCTACACCTTC	CASSEGGNYGYTF
TRBJ1-1	NA	13	TRBV5-1	NA	TGCGCCAGCAGCCAGACGGAGGACACTGAAGCTTTCTTT	CASSQTEDTEAFF
TRBJ1-1	NA	16	TRBV7-9	NA	TGTGCCAGCAGCCATAAAAAAAAGACAGCGAACACTGAAGCTTTCTTT	CASSHKKKTANTEAFF
TRBJ1-1	TRBD1	12	TRBV6-5	NA	TGTGCCAGCACAGAATTACAGGGGAGGGCTTTCTTT	CASTELQGRAFF
TRBJ2-3	NA	15	TRBV6-5	NA	TGTGCCAGCAGTTACTCGACACTTCGCACAGATACGCAGTATTTT	CASSYSTLRTDTQYF
TRBJ1-2	TRBD1	13	TRBV12-3/TRBV12-4	NA	TGTGCCAGCACCCGGAGGGGGCGGGATGGCTACACCTTC	CASTRRGRDGYTF
TRBJ1-4	NA	15	TRBV18	NA	TGTGCCAGCTCACCACCCAGGGGTACTAATGAAAAACTGTTTTTT	CASSPPRGTNEKLFF
TRBJ2-7	NA	15	TRBV5-1	NA	TGCGCCAGCAGCCCGGTCTTGGGGGCCGGCTACGAGCAGTACTTC	CASSPVLGAGYEQYF
TRBJ1-5	TRBD1	14	TRBV6-5	NA	TGTGCCAGCAGTTACTCGACAGGGAGTCAGCCCCAGCATTTT	CASSYSTGSQPQHF
TRBJ1-3	NA	15	TRBV7-2	NA	TGTGCCAGCAGCTCTTATCGGGGCTCTGGAAACACCATATATTTT	CASSSYRGSGNTIYF
TRBJ2-3	TRBD1	15	TRBV7-7	NA	TGTGCCAGCAGCGTCGGACAGGGGCACACAGATACGCAGTATTTT	CASSVGQGHTDTQYF
TRBJ1-1	NA	14	TRBV19	few	TGTGCCAGTAGCATAACTAGTCCTAACACTGAAGCTTTCTTT	CASSITSPNTEAFF
TRBJ1-4	NA	14	TRBV6-5	NA	TGTGCCAGCAGTTCCGGGACTGGGGATGAAAAACTGTTTTTT	CASSSGTGDEKLFF
TRBJ1-5	TRBD1	15	TRBV18	NA	TGTGCCAGCTCACCCGTCGGGACAGGTGATCAGCCCCAGCATTTT	CASSPVGTGDQPQHF
TRBJ1-4	TRBD1	13	TRBV19	NA	TGTGCCAGCTCCGGGACAGCTAATGAAAAACTGTTTTTT	CASSGTANEKLFF
TRBJ1-1	TRBD1	13	TRBV29-1	NA	TGCAGCGTCGTGGCAGGGGGGTTCGCTGAAGCTTTCTTT	CSVVAGGFAEAFF